A single sample is the source of the 23 T cell receptor beta chains below, sequenced in a study of blood T cell repertoires in COVID-19. The repertoire was sequenced with immunoSEQ multiplex PCR; TCRdb's copy has only in-frame clones and lacks some. The sample has 200,000 to 250,000 clones, roughly 82% seen once. The specimen was peripheral blood. The receptors come from a woman aged 40 to 50 with acute or convalescent COVID-19.

Here the CDR3 DNA reads TGTGCCAGCGGGCGTACCACCGGGGAGCTGTTTTTT. Protein sequence: CASGRTTGELFF. This chain uses TRBV6-5 with TRBJ2-2; D unresolved. The CDR3 runs 12 residues. Germline V gene lookup returns CDR1 MNHEY and CDR2 SVGAGI. Trimming shortened V by 8 bases and J by 4 bases, and 8 bases separated the two germline ends.

CDR3 sequence (DNA): TGTGCCATCAGTGAGTGGGGGACAGCCGATCAGCCCCAGCATTTT. Translation gives CAISEWGTADQPQHF. The rearrangement uses TRBV10-3 and TRBJ1-5; 7 bases fit TRBD1. The CDR3 consists of 15 residues. CDR1 and CDR2 from the germline V gene are ENHRY and SYGVKD. Trimming removed 1 base from V and 5 bases from J; junction bases left unmatched: 5.

V gene TRBV27 combines with J gene TRBJ2-1, with TRBD1 identical over 8 bases. The CDR3 has 16 residues. In germline, CDR1 is MNHEY, CDR2 SMNVEV (reference sequence). The trim removed 6 bases at V and 3 bases at J, leaving 10 bases unmatched. Written as DNA, the CDR3 is TGTGCCAGCAGCCATTTCCAGGGGGCCGGCTACAATGAGCAGTTCTTC. The encoded protein is CASSHFQGAGYNEQFF.

V and J are TRBV19 and TRBJ1-6, with TRBD1 as a possible D gene (5 bases). Trimming left V 4 bases short and J 7 bases short, with 23 bases between. This CDR3 is built from 18 residues. From germline, CDR1 is LNHDA and CDR2 SQIVND (reference sequence). The CDR3 protein is CASSKQLAGGHGNSPLHF. CDR3 nucleotides: TGTGCCAGTAGTAAACAACTAGCTGGCGGACACGGAAATTCACCCCTCCACTTT.

The V gene is TRBV27, the J gene TRBJ2-1; tentatively, D is TRBD1 (6 bases). Trimming shortened V by 1 base and J by 9 bases, and 13 bases separated the two germline ends. CDR1 is MNHEY, CDR2 SMNVEV, per germline (reference sequence). The CDR3 totals 14 residues. CDR3 region: CASSLYPGTTEQFF. The CDR3 nucleotides read TGTGCCAGCAGTTTATACCCTGGGACAACTGAGCAGTTCTTC.

The V call is TRBV5-4, the J call TRBJ1-6; 10 positions agree with TRBD1. V was clipped by 1 base and J by 9 bases; unmatched bases: 7. The CDR3 is 16 amino acids. The germline V gene has CDR1 SGHNT and CDR2 YYREEE (reference sequence). This CDR3 is CASSLRDRGLFSPLHF. The CDR3 DNA reads as TGTGCCAGCAGCTTGAGAGACAGGGGGCTGTTTTCACCCCTCCACTTT.

This sequence joins TRBV12-3 or TRBV12-4 and TRBJ1-4; possible D gene TRBD1, 5 bases. The CDR3 is 12 amino acids. The V end lost 1 base, the J end lost 10 bases, and 7 bases lay between the germline ends. This chain's CDR3 is CASSLVGGKLFF. The CDR3, as DNA: TGTGCCAGCAGTTTAGTGGGGGGAAAACTGTTTTTT.

The chain uses TRBV3-1 (or the pseudogene TRBV3-2) and TRBJ2-3, with D possibly TRBD2 on 5 matching bases. With 0 bases removed from V and 2 bases from J, the gap between germline ends came to 18 bases. The CDR3 sequence is 18 residues long. Germline-derived CDR1 and CDR2 are LGHDT and YNNKEL (reference sequence). CDR3 protein: CASSQEESSVRVTDTQYF. The CDR3 DNA reads as TGTGCCAGCAGCCAAGAAGAGTCCTCGGTGAGGGTCACAGATACGCAGTATTTT.

The chain joins TRBV10-3 to TRBJ1-2; the match to TRBD1 covers 7 bases. CDR3 length: 15 amino acids. Unmatched junction bases numbered 11, after V lost 6 bases and J lost 4 bases. Germline assignment: CDR1 ENHRY and CDR2 SYGVKD. The DNA for the CDR3 is TGTGCCATCAGAGCAGTAGAGGACAGGAGCTATGGCTACACCTTC. It encodes CAIRAVEDRSYGYTF.

The chain has TRBV20-1 and TRBJ2-7, with a weak D call TRBD2 (6 bases). V gave up 3 bases and J gave up 3 bases, with 15 bases separating them. The CDR3 is 14 amino acids. CDR1 is DFQATT, CDR2 SNEGSKA, per germline (reference sequence). The CDR3 DNA reads TGCAGTGCTAGTAGTGGGAGTAGCGGCTACGAGCAGTACTTC. It is translated as CSASSGSSGYEQYF.

This clone has a handful of counts. The J gene is TRBJ2-1, the V gene TRBV6-2 or TRBV6-3, with a weak D call TRBD2 (6 bases). The CDR3 sequence is 14 residues long. The germline CDR1 and CDR2 sequences are MNHEY and SVGEGT. Trimming took off 2 bases at V and 6 bases at J, with 11 bases between the two ends. CDR3 region: CASSYRELSNEQFF. The CDR3 DNA reads TGTGCCAGCAGTTACCGGGAGTTGAGCAATGAGCAGTTCTTC.

This clone has a single count. This chain joins TRBV7-2 and TRBJ2-5; TRBD2 is a possible D gene (6 bases). Trimming pared 4 bases from V and 2 bases from J, leaving 11 bases between. Germline V gives CDR1 SGHTA, CDR2 FQGNSA. The length of the CDR3 is 14 residues. CDR3 sequence reads: CASSWAGRQETQYF. CDR3 bases: TGTGCCAGCAGCTGGGCAGGGAGGCAAGAGACCCAGTACTTC.

V usage is TRBV12-3 or TRBV12-4 and J usage is TRBJ1-3, with D unresolved. Trimming shortened V by 7 bases and J by 4 bases, and 11 bases separated the two germline ends. CDR3 size: 13 residues. This CDR3 is CASNPGKGNTIYF. The CDR3 DNA is TGTGCCAGCAATCCCGGGAAGGGAAACACCATATATTTT.

Written as DNA, the CDR3 is TGCGCCAGCAGCCAAGTACCGGAAGCGCCTTCCTACAATGAGCAGTTCTTC. It specifies CASSQVPEAPSYNEQFF. The chain has TRBV4-1 and TRBJ2-1; no definite D call. The germline CDR1 and CDR2 sequences are MGHRA and YSYEKL. Trimming pared 1 base from V and 1 base from J, leaving 14 bases between. The CDR3 is 17 amino acids.

There are a few counts of this clone. V and J are TRBV29-1 and TRBJ1-1; 9 bases map to TRBD1. CDR3 size: 13 residues. The germline V gene encodes CDR1 SQVTM and CDR2 ANQGSEA. V shed 7 bases and J 6 bases; nucleotides not matched to a gene: 9. CDR3 bases: TGCAGCGCCAAGACAGGGGGTATCGCTGAAGCTTTCTTT. It codes for CSAKTGGIAEAFF.

The chain uses TRBV27 and TRBJ1-4, with D hard to call. CDR3 length: 13 residues. From germline, CDR1 is MNHEY and CDR2 SMNVEV (reference sequence). The ends were cut back, 2 bases at V and 5 bases at J, with 6 bases in the middle. The CDR3: CASSLGPNEKLFF. CDR3 in DNA: TGTGCCAGCAGTTTAGGGCCCAATGAAAAACTGTTTTTT.

V is TRBV3-1 (or the pseudogene TRBV3-2) and J is TRBJ1-4, with D possibly TRBD1 on 6 matching bases. The length of the CDR3 is 14 residues. Between the trimmed V and J ends, which lost 5 bases and 3 bases, there was a span of 10 bases. Germline CDR1 and CDR2: LGHDT and YNNKEL (reference sequence). The CDR3 spells CASSLTGPNEKLFF. The DNA for the CDR3 is TGTGCCAGCAGCTTGACAGGACCTAATGAAAAACTGTTTTTT.

The rearrangement uses TRBV4-2 and TRBJ2-5; 9 bases line up with TRBD1. The CDR3 is 15 residues long. Germline CDR1 reads LGHNA; CDR2 reads YNFKEQ. Trimming removed 4 bases from V and 4 bases from J; junction bases left unmatched: 7. CDR3 in amino acids: CASSLELTGGETQYF. The CDR3 DNA follows: TGTGCCAGCAGCCTGGAATTGACAGGGGGAGAGACCCAGTACTTC.

This chain joins TRBV11-2 and TRBJ1-4; TRBD1 might be the D (6 bases). V was shortened by 0 bases and J by 7 bases, with 18 bases between the two germline ends. The CDR3 spans 17 residues. Germline-derived CDR1 and CDR2 are SGHAT and FQNNGV. Here the CDR3 DNA reads TGTGCCAGCAGCTTAGATAGTAGGGGGAGAGGAGGTGAAAAACTGTTTTTT. This codes for CASSLDSRGRGGEKLFF.

The chain carries TRBV19 and TRBJ1-5; weak D call: TRBD1 (5 bases). There are 15 residues in the CDR3. The V and J ends lost 3 bases and 4 bases respectively, with 13 bases between them. The germline V gene encodes CDR1 LNHDA and CDR2 SQIVND (reference sequence). The CDR3 bases are TGTGCCAGTAGTATCTGGGGGGAATGGAATCAGCCCCAGCATTTT. Its protein is CASSIWGEWNQPQHF.

Of note for this clone: Other DNA sequences within the sample encode an identical CDR3. The genes are TRBV5-1 and TRBJ1-3; D not resolved. Germline V gene data show CDR1 as SGHRS and CDR2 as YFSETQ. Trimming removed 4 bases from V and 0 bases from J, with 8 bases in between. The CDR3 has 14 residues. The CDR3 loop reads CASSLSGSGNTIYF. The CDR3 DNA is TGCGCCAGCAGCCTATCGGGCTCTGGAAACACCATATATTTT. Supplemented by reference TRBV5-1 and TRBJ1-3, the full variable domain reads KAGVTQTPRYLIKTRGQQVTLSCSPISGHRSVSWYQQTPGQGLQFLFEYFSETQRNKGNFPGRFSGRQFSNSRSEMNVSTLELGDSALYLCASSLSGSGNTIYFGEGSWLTVV.

The V gene is TRBV15, the J gene TRBJ1-2; D is perhaps TRBD1 (5 bases). The CDR3 runs to 12 residues. Between the trimmed V and J ends, which lost 1 base and 10 bases, there was a span of 10 bases. Germline lookup yields CDR1 LNHNV and CDR2 YYDKDF (reference sequence). The CDR3 DNA is TGTGCCACCAGCAGAGGGGGGGTCAACTACACCTTC. Amino acid sequence: CATSRGGVNYTF.

The rearrangement uses TRBV30 and TRBJ2-3; no firm D call. The CDR3 is made up of 12 amino acids. Germline V gene lookup returns CDR1 GTSNPN and CDR2 SVGIG (reference sequence). The V end lost 0 bases, the J end lost 6 bases, and 7 bases lay between the germline ends. CDR3 protein: CAWSVARDTQYF. The DNA for the CDR3 is TGTGCCTGGAGTGTAGCTAGGGATACGCAGTATTTT. The full variable domain, completed using reference TRBV30 and TRBJ2-3, is SQTIHQWPATLVQPVGSPLSLECTVEGTSNPNLYWYRQAAGRGLQLLFYSVGIGQISSEVPQNLSASRPQDRQFILSSKKLLLSDSGFYLCAWSVARDTQYFGPGTRLTVL.